The 18 T cell receptor beta chains listed next were all sequenced from one sample in a study of blood T cell repertoires in COVID-19. The repertoire was sequenced with immunoSEQ multiplex PCR; TCRdb's copy has only in-frame clones and lacks some. Seen here are roughly 86,000 clones, 84% observed once, and the top ten hold about 6.3%. The specimen sequenced was peripheral blood. The source is a man between 60 and 75 years old with acute or convalescent COVID-19.

The chain is built from TRBV15 and TRBJ1-5; the D is unclear. Trimming removed 0 bases from V and 3 bases from J, with 9 bases in between. Per germline, CDR1 LNHNV and CDR2 YYDKDF (reference sequence). CDR3 length equals 15 residues. CDR3 coding DNA: TGTGCCACCAGCAGAGATCTAGGTTCCAATCAGCCCCAGCATTTT. Translation: CATSRDLGSNQPQHF.

The CDR3 sequence is CATSRGRGGSDGANVLTF. The CDR3 nucleotides read TGTGCCACCAGCAGAGGCCGGGGGGGGAGCGATGGGGCCAACGTCCTGACTTTC. This sequence joins TRBV15 and TRBJ2-6; 8 bases line up with TRBD2. Unmatched junction bases numbered 8, after V lost 1 base and J lost 3 bases. CDR1 and CDR2 (germline): LNHNV, YYDKDF (reference sequence). CDR3 size: 18 residues. Drawing the rest from reference TRBV15 and TRBJ2-6, the complete variable domain is DAMVIQNPRYQVTQFGKPVTLSCSQTLNHNVMYWYQQKSSQAPKLLFHYYDKDFNNEADTPDNFQSRRPNTSFCFLDIRSPGLGDTAMYLCATSRGRGGSDGANVLTFGAGSRLTVL.

V gene TRBV2 combines with J gene TRBJ2-7; 7 nucleotides agree with TRBD2. CDR1 SNHLY and CDR2 FYNNEI come from the germline V gene. This CDR3 is built from 14 residues. The V segment lost 6 bases and the J segment 4 bases; nucleotides outside the gene matches: 9. Here the CDR3 reads CASSDRTSSYEQYF. The DNA for the CDR3 is TGTGCCAGCAGCGACCGGACTAGTAGTTACGAGCAGTACTTC.

The rearrangement links TRBV7-9 to TRBJ1-3; no reliable D call. CDR1 SEHNR and CDR2 FQNEAQ come from the germline V gene (reference sequence). This CDR3 is built from 16 residues. The germline V and J ends were trimmed by 1 base and 0 bases, with 10 bases remaining between them. The CDR3 DNA is TGTGCCAGCAGCTTAGGGCCAGCTAGCTCTGGAAACACCATATATTTT. Amino acid sequence: CASSLGPASSGNTIYF. The whole variable domain, filled in from reference TRBV7-9 and TRBJ1-3, reads DTGVSQNPRHKITKRGQNVTFRCDPISEHNRLYWYRQTLGQGPEFLTYFQNEAQLEKSRLLSDRFSAERPKGSFSTLEIQRTEQGDSAMYLCASSLGPASSGNTIYFGEGSWLTVV.

The V gene is TRBV3-1 (or the pseudogene TRBV3-2), the J gene TRBJ1-5; D gene ambiguous. CDR3 length: 14 amino acids. V was shortened by 4 bases and J by 0 bases, with 7 bases between the two germline ends. Per germline, CDR1 LGHDT and CDR2 YNNKEL (reference sequence). The CDR3 bases are TGTGCCAGCAGCCTCGGGGTTAGCAATCAGCCCCAGCATTTT. Translating gives CASSLGVSNQPQHF.

The rearrangement uses TRBV5-1 and TRBJ1-2; 7 bases align to TRBD1. Trimming at V came to 8 bases and at J to 0 bases, leaving 10 bases not matched to a gene. Germline CDR1 is SGHRS and CDR2 is YFSETQ. This CDR3 is 15 amino acids long. The CDR3 sequence: CASATGASTNYGYTF. The CDR3 coding sequence is TGCGCCAGTGCTACAGGGGCCTCGACTAACTATGGCTACACCTTC.

This chain connects TRBV2 to TRBJ1-2, with 7 bases lining up with TRBD1. Germline CDR1 is SNHLY and CDR2 is FYNNEI. V was clipped by 4 bases and J by 3 bases; unmatched bases: 2. The CDR3 covers 13 residues. The CDR3 bases are TGTGCCAGCAGTGTCGGGACAGACTATGGCTACACCTTC. It yields the protein CASSVGTDYGYTF.

The rearrangement links TRBV24-1 to TRBJ1-2; D might be TRBD1 (5 bases). V lost 4 bases, J lost 3 bases, and 8 bases lay in between. The germline V gene has CDR1 KGHDR and CDR2 SFDVKD. This CDR3 has 13 residues. The CDR3 nucleotides are TGTGCCACCAGTGAGCGCAGGGACTATGGCTACACCTTC. Amino acid sequence: CATSERRDYGYTF.

This clone showed up just a few times. This chain connects TRBV3-1 (or the pseudogene TRBV3-2) to TRBJ2-1; the match to TRBD2 covers 7 bases. This CDR3 region has 16 residues. Trimming removed 3 bases from V and 2 bases from J; junction bases left unmatched: 7. Germline V CDR1 and CDR2: LGHDT, YNNKEL (reference sequence). The CDR3 DNA is TGTGCCAGCAGCCATTCAGAACGGGGGGCCTACAATGAGCAGTTCTTC. This sequence encodes CASSHSERGAYNEQFF.

This rearrangement joins TRBV30 to TRBJ1-2; TRBD1 matches at 9 bases. Trimming removed 3 bases from V and 5 bases from J; junction bases left unmatched: 10. Looked up from germline, CDR1 is GTSNPN and CDR2 is SVGIG (reference sequence). The CDR3 totals 15 residues. The CDR3 DNA sequence: TGTGCCTGGAGCTACAGGGGGCGCGAAGTATATGGCTACACCTTC. Translated: CAWSYRGREVYGYTF.

The rearrangement links TRBV5-4 to TRBJ1-3; 10 positions agree with TRBD1. CDR3 length: 13 residues. Germline V CDR1 and CDR2: SGHNT, YYREEE (reference sequence). J was trimmed by 8 bases and V by 4 bases; bases with no gene match: 3. In DNA form, the CDR3 reads TGTGCCAGCAGCCGGGACAGGGGCGACACCATATATTTT. This encodes CASSRDRGDTIYF.

The rearrangement uses TRBV19 and TRBJ1-2; 10 bases fit TRBD1. V shed 5 bases and J 2 bases; nucleotides not matched to a gene: 11. Germline CDR1 reads LNHDA; CDR2 reads SQIVND (reference sequence). This CDR3 has 17 amino acids. The CDR3 protein is CASSRQRRDRGNYGYTF. In DNA, the CDR3 is TGTGCCAGTAGTCGCCAAAGAAGGGACAGGGGAAACTATGGCTACACCTTC.

The rearrangement uses TRBV6-1 and TRBJ1-2, with D possibly being TRBD1 (6 bases). The CDR3 is 14 amino acids. The ends were cut back, 0 bases at V and 5 bases at J, with 10 bases in the middle. The germline V gene encodes CDR1 MNHNS and CDR2 SASEGT. CDR3 sequence: CASSEASQGYGYTF. The CDR3 nucleotides are TGTGCCAGCAGTGAAGCCTCGCAGGGGTATGGCTACACCTTC.

The V gene is TRBV27, the J gene TRBJ1-5; D remains unclear. V was cut by 3 bases and J by 4 bases, with 7 bases left in between. This CDR3 spans 13 amino acids. Germline V gives CDR1 MNHEY, CDR2 SMNVEV (reference sequence). CDR3: CASSLAGNQPQHF. CDR3 nucleotides: TGTGCCAGCAGTTTGGCCGGGAATCAGCCCCAGCATTTT.

The rearrangement uses TRBV7-8 and TRBJ2-3, with TRBD2 identical over 7 bases. CDR3 length: 15 residues. Germline assignment: CDR1 SGHVS and CDR2 FQNEAQ. V shed 3 bases, J shed 2 bases, and the junction held 5 bases outside the gene matches. CDR3 sequence reads: CASSFGLAVTDTQYF. In DNA form, the CDR3 reads TGTGCCAGCAGCTTCGGGCTAGCGGTCACAGATACGCAGTATTTT.

The chain employs TRBV7-2 and TRBJ2-3, with D tentatively TRBD1 (5 bases). The V gene lost 1 base and the J gene lost 1 base, with 9 bases spanning the gap. The CDR3 consists of 15 residues. The germline gives CDR1 SGHTA, CDR2 FQGNSA. CDR3 sequence: CASSLGGQGTDTQYF. In DNA form, the CDR3 reads TGTGCCAGCAGCTTAGGGGGCCAGGGCACAGATACGCAGTATTTT.

This chain uses TRBV24-1 with TRBJ1-2, with D perhaps matching TRBD1 (5 bases). Germline lookup yields CDR1 KGHDR and CDR2 SFDVKD. V was pared by 1 base and J by 3 bases, with 8 bases between. This CDR3 region has 14 residues. CDR3 DNA sequence: TGTGCCACCAGTGATTTCCGGGGGGACTATGGCTACACCTTC. It encodes CATSDFRGDYGYTF.

A remark on this clone: In the same sample, other DNA sequences code for this CDR3. V is TRBV7-7 and J is TRBJ1-1; weak D call: TRBD1 (6 bases). Trimming took 3 bases from V and 1 from J, leaving 6 bases between them. Germline V gene data show CDR1 as SSHAT and CDR2 as FNYEAQ (reference sequence). This CDR3 is 13 amino acids long. The CDR3 DNA is TGTGCCAGCAGCTTGGACAGGAACACTGAAGCTTTCTTT. Protein product: CASSLDRNTEAFF.